This TCR beta chain was retrieved from a study of OX40 agonist ivuxolimab in advanced cancers. The data were produced by immunoSEQ multiplex PCR, yet TCRdb's version contains in-frame clones alone and is incomplete. The sample yields over 50,000 clones, 65% to 85% seen once. CDR3 length equals 15 residues. Trimming shortened V by 3 bases and J by 2 bases, and 8 bases separated the two germline ends. Germline V lookup: CDR1 SGHTA, CDR2 FQGNSA. The sequence came from an adult with an advanced solid tumor such as melanoma, head and neck, liver or kidney cancer. This sequence joins TRBV7-2 and TRBJ2-6, with D perhaps assigned TRBD1 or TRBD2 (5 bases each). Material: CD4+ or CD8+ T cells sorted from blood, obtained in a trial of the OX40 agonist ivuxolimab. The CDR3 coding sequence is TGTGCCAGCAGCTTGACGGGGCCTGGGGCCAACGTCCTGACTTTC. Translated: CASSLTGPGANVLTF.